The clone carrying this TCR beta chain was seen more than once but under ten times. As yet, its antigen is unknown. These data originate in a study of T cells in Graves' hyperthyroidism and ophthalmopathy. Study outcomes and limitations: Within blood appeared most thyroid clonotypes that had expanded above 0.001.

Over 18 months, lack of ophthalmopathy progression marked Graves' hyperthyroidism as stable. For the diagnoses, clinical symptoms, serum thyroxine and TRAb, thyroid ultrasound and orbital computed tomography were used. A roughly 10 ml volume of fresh peripheral blood provided the PBMCs. Template material for amplifying TCR beta CDR3 regions consisted of RNA transcripts. The HTBI primer set served for first-round RT-PCR of the TCR CDR3. TCRdb reanalysed the multiplex PCR reads using MiXCR and keeps one entry per CDR3 protein. The table shows around 290,000 distinct CDR3 sequences, with roughly 15% occurring only once. Germline V gene sequence: CDR1 DFQATT, CDR2 SNEGSKA (reference sequence). This CDR3 comprises 15 residues. V gave up 6 bases and J gave up 0 bases, with 17 bases separating them.

Sequencing used blood. This TCR came from a woman in her 40s with Graves' hyperthyroidism. The rearrangement uses TRBV20-1 and TRBJ1-1; no clear D gene. The CDR3 DNA reads TGCAGTGCCAAAATACCCACATCTTTGAACACTGAAGCTTTCTTT. It translates to CSAKIPTSLNTEAFF.